This T cell receptor beta chain stems from a study of PD-L1 blockade in urothelial cancer. On the study more broadly: The patients' atezolizumab therapy, 1,200 mg intravenously every 3 weeks, started at some point between 2014 and 2016. After treatment start, blood was analyzed at 3 weeks (second dose) and at 6 weeks.

Specified time point: pretreatment peripheral blood. The CDR3 is made up of 16 amino acids. CDR1 is SGDLS and CDR2 is YYNGEE in the germline V gene. After removal of 0 bases from V and 5 bases from J, the junction contained 7 bases not matched to a gene. Every PCR received spiked-in synthetic TCR analog templates. Clones were sequenced by immunoSEQ multiplex PCR, and TCRdb holds only the in-frame ones, with some missing. The data show over 75,000 clones, roughly nine tenths seen once. This clone has just one count. The V call is TRBV9, the J call TRBJ2-7, with 11 bases matching TRBD1. The clonotype comes from a woman aged 80 or over with urothelial cancer. The sequencing used PBMCs, collected around atezolizumab (anti-PD-L1) treatment. CDR3 loop: CASSVGTGGVRHEQYF. The CDR3 nucleotides are TGTGCCAGCAGCGTAGGGACAGGGGGCGTGAGGCACGAGCAGTACTTC.